What follows describes a single T cell receptor (beta chain). Which antigen it targets is not known. Qualities for individual bases were not recorded, and no much larger clone is one base off. Collaborating institutions collected whole blood in K2EDTA tubes following their own protocols. For TCRbeta analysis, collaborators shipped samples as frozen whole blood, isolated PBMCs, or DNA extracted from either of those sample types. CDR1 and CDR2 are drawn from the germline V gene (reference sequence): SGHNT, YYREEE. From its cysteine to its phenylalanine, the CDR3 spans 15 amino acids. The only DNA kept is the CDR3, 45 bases in frame from the first base. For this chain, trimming is 3 bases at the V end and 2 bases at the J end, and the number of junction bases without a gene match is 2. These data originate in a study of blood T cell repertoires in COVID-19 (dated by TCRdb to about 2020). For context, the study as a whole: Samples from collaborators originated in the United States, Italy and Spain and spanned both the acute and convalescent phases of COVID-19. A freely available public database, intended as a resource for researchers studying the immune response to SARS-CoV-2, is where the repertoires were released. A de-identified subject ID, COVID-19 status, age in years and sex were almost always included in the sample metadata. Samples were obtained from the ongoing ImmuneRACE study (first 160 participants) and from 1,254 subjects provided by 6 global collaborators. HLA class I and class II types, where available, came from metadata supplied by the sample provider rather than from assay-based typing. Subjects who had been exposed to COVID-19, were actively infected with it, or had recovered from it provided the deeply sampled blood TCRbeta repertoires that made up the dataset. The material from the prospective study consisted of cDNA or gDNA derived from T cells, B-cell-depleted T cells, or PBMCs. Overall study outcomes, separate from this receptor: Clinical and demographic metadata were provided uncurated, with the amount varying by source and participant.

The immunoSEQ Assay, a bias-controlled multiplex PCR, was used to amplify TCRbeta CDR3 regions from genomic DNA. Regarding the original processing steps: The number of nucleated cells in each sample was estimated by amplification of reference gene primers within the assay. To quantify the absolute abundance of each unique TCRbeta CDR3 rearrangement, sequence reads were collapsed and filtered. For each sample, productive Simpson clonality was calculated as the square root of Simpson's diversity index across productive rearrangements. TCRdb carries this immuneACCESS record with in-frame sequences only. Its versions omit some clonotypes, under half of them owing to an unresolved V gene in the studies checked, with the rest unexplained. V and J calls and clone size follow that table, whereas D and trimming were derived from the DNA. The table for this sample lists roughly 250,000 clones; approximately 80% of them were counted only once. The ten largest clones add up to 4.9% of the sample.

This TCR was recovered from a woman of 80 years or more with active or convalescent COVID-19. The sequence links TRBV5-4 to TRBJ1-1; 12 nucleotides in the junction match TRBD1. Sequencing input: peripheral blood. The sequence in DNA is TGTGCCAGCAGCTGGGGGACAGGGGGCAACACTGAAGCTTTCTTT. This is translated as CASSWGTGGNTEAFF.